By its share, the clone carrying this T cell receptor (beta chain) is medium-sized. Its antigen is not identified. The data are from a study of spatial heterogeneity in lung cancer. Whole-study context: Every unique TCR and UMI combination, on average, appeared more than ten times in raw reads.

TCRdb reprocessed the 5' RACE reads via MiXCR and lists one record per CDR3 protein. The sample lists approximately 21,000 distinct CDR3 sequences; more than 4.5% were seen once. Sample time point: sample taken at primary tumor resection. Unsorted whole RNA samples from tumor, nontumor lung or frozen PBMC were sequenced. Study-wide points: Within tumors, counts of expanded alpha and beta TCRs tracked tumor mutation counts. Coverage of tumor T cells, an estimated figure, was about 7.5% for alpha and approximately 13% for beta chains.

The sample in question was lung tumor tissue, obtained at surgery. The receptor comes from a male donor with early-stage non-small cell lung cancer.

CDR3: CASRLRYEQYF. CDR3 DNA: TGTGCCAGCAGACTTCGGTACGAGCAGTACTTC. The V gene is TRBV7-2, the J gene TRBJ2-7; D not resolved. CDR1 and CDR2 from the germline V gene are SGHTA and FQGNSA. V lost 6 bases and J lost 4, with 7 bases in between. The CDR3 runs 11 residues.